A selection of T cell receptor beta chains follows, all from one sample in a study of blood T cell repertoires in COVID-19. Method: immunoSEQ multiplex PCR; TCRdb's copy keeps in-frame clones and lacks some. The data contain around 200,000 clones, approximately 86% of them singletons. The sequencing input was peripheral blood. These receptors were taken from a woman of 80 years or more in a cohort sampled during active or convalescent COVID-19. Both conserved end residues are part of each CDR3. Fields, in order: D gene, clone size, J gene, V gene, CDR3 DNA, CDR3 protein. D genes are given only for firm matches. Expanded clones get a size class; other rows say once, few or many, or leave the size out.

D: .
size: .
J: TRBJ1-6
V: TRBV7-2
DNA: TGTGCCAGCAGCTTAAGGGCGGGCAAGAACTTTCCCCTCCACTTT
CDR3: CASSLRAGKNFPLHF

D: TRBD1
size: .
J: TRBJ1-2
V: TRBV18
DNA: TGTGCCAGCTCTCAGGACAGGAACTATGGCTACACCTTC
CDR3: CASSQDRNYGYTF

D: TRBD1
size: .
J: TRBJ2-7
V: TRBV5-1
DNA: TGCGCCAGCAGCTTGGCTATTACTGGACAGGGGCAGTACTTC
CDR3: CASSLAITGQGQYF

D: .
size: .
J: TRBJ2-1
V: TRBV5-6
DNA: TGTGCCAGCAGCTTGGAGGGGGAGCAGTTCTTC
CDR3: CASSLEGEQFF

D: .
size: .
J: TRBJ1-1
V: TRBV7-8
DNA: TGTGCCAGCAGCTTTTGGACGGGGGACACTGAAGCTTTCTTT
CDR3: CASSFWTGDTEAFF

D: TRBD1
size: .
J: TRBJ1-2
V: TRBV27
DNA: TGTGCCAGCAGTTATGCCCGAGGGAGACAGGGCCCTACCAGCTACACCTTC
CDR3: CASSYARGRQGPTSYTF

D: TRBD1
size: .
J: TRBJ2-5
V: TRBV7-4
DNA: TGTGCCAGCAGCCCCCAAACCGGACAGGACAGTTGGGAGACCCAGTACTTC
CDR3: CASSPQTGQDSWETQYF

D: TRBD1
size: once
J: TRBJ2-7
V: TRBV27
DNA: TGTGCCAGCAGAAAACCGGGACAGAGCTACGAGCAGTACTTC
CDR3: CASRKPGQSYEQYF

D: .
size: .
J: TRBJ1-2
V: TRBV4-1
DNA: TGCGCCAGCAGCCATGACGAAAAAGGGGATGGCTACACCTTC
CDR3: CASSHDEKGDGYTF

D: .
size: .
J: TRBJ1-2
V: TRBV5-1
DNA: TGCGCCAGCAGCGAGACCCAAGGGGGACCCTATGGCTACACCTTC
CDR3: CASSETQGGPYGYTF

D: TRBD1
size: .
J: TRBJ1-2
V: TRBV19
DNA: TGTGCCACCATCCCCAGGGGGACAGGGAGTAACTATGGCTACACCTTC
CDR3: CATIPRGTGSNYGYTF

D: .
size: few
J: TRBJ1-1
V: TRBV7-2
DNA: TGTGCCAGCCGTCCTTTATCGGGGTTGGAAGCTTTCTTT
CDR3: CASRPLSGLEAFF

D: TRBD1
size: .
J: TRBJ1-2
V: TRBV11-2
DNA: TGTGCCAGCAGCTTTCAGGGGGCTGGGGGCTACACCTTC
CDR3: CASSFQGAGGYTF

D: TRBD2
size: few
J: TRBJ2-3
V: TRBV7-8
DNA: TGTGCCAGCAGCTCCTTAGCGGGAAGCACAGATACGCAGTATTTT
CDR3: CASSSLAGSTDTQYF

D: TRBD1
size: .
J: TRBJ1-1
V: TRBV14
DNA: TGTGCCAGCAGGGGACAGGGCGGTACTGAAGCTTTCTTT
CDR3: CASRGQGGTEAFF

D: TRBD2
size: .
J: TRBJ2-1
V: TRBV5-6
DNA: TGTGCCAGCAGCTCAGGGACTAGCGGGAGTAAATTGTTCTTC
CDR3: CASSSGTSGSKLFF

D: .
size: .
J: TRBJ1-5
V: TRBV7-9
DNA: TGTGCCAGCAGCTTCTGGGGCAGTAATAGCAATCAGCCCCAGCATTTT
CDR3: CASSFWGSNSNQPQHF

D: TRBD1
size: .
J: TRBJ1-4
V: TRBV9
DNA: TGTGCCAGCAGCGTAGAACAGGGGGCGGGAGAAAAACTGTTTTTT
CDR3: CASSVEQGAGEKLFF

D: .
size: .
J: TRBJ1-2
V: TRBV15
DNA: TGTGCCACCAGCAGTGATCCGTGGGCCTATGGCTACACCTTC
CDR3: CATSSDPWAYGYTF

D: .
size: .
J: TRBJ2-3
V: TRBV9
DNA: TGTGCCAGCAGCGTTGGACATGACGATACGCAGTATTTT
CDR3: CASSVGHDDTQYF

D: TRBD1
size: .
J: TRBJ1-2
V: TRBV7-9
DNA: TGTGCCAGCCAGGACAGGGTATATGGCTACACCTTC
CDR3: CASQDRVYGYTF

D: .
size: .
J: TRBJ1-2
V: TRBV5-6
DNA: TGTGCCAGCAGCTTGTTCGGGGACTACTATGGCTACACCTTC
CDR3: CASSLFGDYYGYTF

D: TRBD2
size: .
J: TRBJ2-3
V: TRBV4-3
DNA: TGCGCCAGCAGCCACGGTAGGGGACTAGCGGGGGCCACAGATACGCAGTATTTT
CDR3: CASSHGRGLAGATDTQYF

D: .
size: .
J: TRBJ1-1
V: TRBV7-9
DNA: TGTGCCAGCAGCTCACAGGGGAACACTGAAGCTTTCTTT
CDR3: CASSSQGNTEAFF

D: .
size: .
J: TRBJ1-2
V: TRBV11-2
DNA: TGTGCCAGCAGCCTAACCACAGTGAGCTATGGCTACACCTTC
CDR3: CASSLTTVSYGYTF

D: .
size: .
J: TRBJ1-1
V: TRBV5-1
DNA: TGCGCCAGCAGCCCGGAGCGGGGGGGTGACACTGAAGCTTTCTTT
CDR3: CASSPERGGDTEAFF

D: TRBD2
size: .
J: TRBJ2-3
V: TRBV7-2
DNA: TGTGCCAGCAGCTCCCTAGCGGGGGGGCCAGATACGCAGTATTTT
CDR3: CASSSLAGGPDTQYF

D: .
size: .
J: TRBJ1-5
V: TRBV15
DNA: TGTGCCACCAGCCCCCGGCAAAGTTTCGGGCAGCCCCAGCATTTT
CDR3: CATSPRQSFGQPQHF

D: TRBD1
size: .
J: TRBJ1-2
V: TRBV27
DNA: TGTGCCAGCAGTTTAAAGGGGGCTGCTGGCTACACCTTC
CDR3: CASSLKGAAGYTF

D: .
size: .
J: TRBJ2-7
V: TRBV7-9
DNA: TGTGCCAGCAGCCTGTCTACGGGGTACGAGCAGTACTTC
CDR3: CASSLSTGYEQYF

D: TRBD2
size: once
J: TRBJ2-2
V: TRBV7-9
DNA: TGTGCCAGCAGTCGGCTAGCGGGAACGGTCGGGGAGCTGTTTTTT
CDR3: CASSRLAGTVGELFF

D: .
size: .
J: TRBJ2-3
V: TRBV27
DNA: TGTGCCAGCAGACCAGGGATAGCTAGCACAGATACGCAGTATTTT
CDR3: CASRPGIASTDTQYF

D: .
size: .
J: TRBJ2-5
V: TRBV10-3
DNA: TGTGCCATCAGTGGCCTAGCAACAGAGACCCAGTACTTC
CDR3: CAISGLATETQYF

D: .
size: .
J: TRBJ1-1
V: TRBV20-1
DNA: TGCAGTGCTAGTAGGGAGAGCTGGGCGAACACTGAAGCTTTCTTT
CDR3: CSASRESWANTEAFF

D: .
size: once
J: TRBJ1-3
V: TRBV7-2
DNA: TGTGCCAGCAGCTTAGCGGGGCCAGTGGTTGGAAACACCATATATTTT
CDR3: CASSLAGPVVGNTIYF

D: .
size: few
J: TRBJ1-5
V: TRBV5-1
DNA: TGCGCCAGCAGCTTGGCCCCGAATCAGCCCCAGCATTTT
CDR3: CASSLAPNQPQHF

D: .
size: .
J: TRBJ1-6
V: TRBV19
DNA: TGTGCCAGTAGTGTTCCATCAACAGGGAGTAATTCACCCCTCCACTTT
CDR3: CASSVPSTGSNSPLHF

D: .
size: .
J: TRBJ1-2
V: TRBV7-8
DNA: TGTGCCAGCAGCTCCCCCGCCTCCCGTCGGGACTATGGCTACACCTTC
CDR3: CASSSPASRRDYGYTF

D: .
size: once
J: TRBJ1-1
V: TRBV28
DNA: TGTGCCAGCAGTTTATATGGGGCAGGGAAGGCTGAAGCTTTCTTT
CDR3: CASSLYGAGKAEAFF

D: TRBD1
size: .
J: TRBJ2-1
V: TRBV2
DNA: TGTGCCAGCAGTTTAGACAGGGTCTACAATGAGCAGTTCTTC
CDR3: CASSLDRVYNEQFF

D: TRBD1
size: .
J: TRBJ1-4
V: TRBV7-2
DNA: TGTGCCAGCAGCCGCGGACAGGATGAAAAACTGTTTTTT
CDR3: CASSRGQDEKLFF

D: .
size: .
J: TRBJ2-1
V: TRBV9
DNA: TGTGCCAGCAGCGCAGGGAGGAATGAGCAGTTCTTC
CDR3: CASSAGRNEQFF

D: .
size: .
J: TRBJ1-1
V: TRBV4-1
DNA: TGCGCCAGCAGCCAAGATTTCAGGTACGAGGTCTCGGGGACTGAAGCTTTCTTT
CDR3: CASSQDFRYEVSGTEAFF

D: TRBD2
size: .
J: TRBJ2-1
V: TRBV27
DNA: TGTGCCAGCAGTGCCAGGCTCCGCGGACTAGATTATAATGAGCAGTTCTTC
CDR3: CASSARLRGLDYNEQFF

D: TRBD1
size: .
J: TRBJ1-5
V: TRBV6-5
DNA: TGTGCCAGCGCAGGGGGCGGGGGTCAGCCCCAGCATTTT
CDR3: CASAGGGGQPQHF

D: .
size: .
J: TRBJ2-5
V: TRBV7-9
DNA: TGTGCCAGCAGCCCAAGGACAGAGCAAGAGACCCAGTACTTC
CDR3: CASSPRTEQETQYF

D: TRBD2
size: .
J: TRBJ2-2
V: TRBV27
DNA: TGTGCCAGCACCTCCTTGAGCGGGAGGGCCACCGGGGAGCTGTTTTTT
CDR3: CASTSLSGRATGELFF

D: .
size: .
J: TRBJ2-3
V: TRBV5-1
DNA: TGCGCCAGCAGTCTCGGACGATCAGGGAATACGCAGTATTTT
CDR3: CASSLGRSGNTQYF

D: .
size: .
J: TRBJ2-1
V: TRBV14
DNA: TGTGCCAGCAGCCGCGCTAGGTATGAGCAGTTCTTC
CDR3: CASSRARYEQFF

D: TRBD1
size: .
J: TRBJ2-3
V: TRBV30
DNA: TGTGCCTGGGGGACAGGGACAGATACGCAGTATTTT
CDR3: CAWGTGTDTQYF

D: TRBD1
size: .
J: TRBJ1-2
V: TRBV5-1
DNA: TGCGCCAGCGGCCTTGACAGGGTAGGTCATGGCTACACCTTC
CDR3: CASGLDRVGHGYTF

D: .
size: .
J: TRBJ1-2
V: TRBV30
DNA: TGTGCCTGGACGGCTAGCAACAACTATGGCTACACCTTC
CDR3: CAWTASNNYGYTF

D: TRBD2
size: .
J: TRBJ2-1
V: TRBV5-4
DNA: TGTGCCAGCAGCTTGCCTAGCGGGGCCTACAATGAGCAGTTCTTC
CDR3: CASSLPSGAYNEQFF

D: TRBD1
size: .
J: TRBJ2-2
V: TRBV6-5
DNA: TGTGCCAGCAGGAGACAGGGCTCGAACACCGGGGAGCTGTTTTTT
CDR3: CASRRQGSNTGELFF